This entry lists 5 T cell receptor beta chains sequenced from one sample in a study of CD8 T cells in ankylosing spondylitis. TCRdb independently ran MiXCR on the 5' RACE reads; one entry per CDR3 protein. Altogether 200,000 to 250,000 distinct CDR3 sequences are present, around 24% being singletons, with the ten largest covering under 7%. The specimen sequenced was blood, either unsorted or a sorted T cell fraction (not recorded which). Source of these receptors: a male donor with ankylosing spondylitis or in good health (not recorded which).

J is TRBJ2-1 and V is TRBV10-3; no reliable D call. Germline V lookup: CDR1 ENHRY, CDR2 SYGVKD. The CDR3 sequence is 13 residues long. V lost 7 bases to trimming and J lost 0 bases, with 7 bases between them. CDR3 protein: CAIKGNSYNEQFF. In DNA, the CDR3 is TGTGCCATCAAAGGAAACTCCTACAATGAGCAGTTCTTC.

The rearrangement links TRBV20-1 to TRBJ2-5; 7 bases line up with TRBD1. Trimming took 6 bases from V and 3 from J; bases not matched to a gene: 10. In germline, CDR1 is DFQATT, CDR2 SNEGSKA (reference sequence). This CDR3 is built from 14 residues. As DNA, the CDR3 is TGCAGTGCAACCCCGGGACAGCTAAAAGAGACCCAGTACTTC. Its translation is CSATPGQLKETQYF.

This clonotype was found many times. J is TRBJ2-3 and V is TRBV7-2; D remains ambiguous. The ends were cut back, 1 base at V and 5 bases at J, with 13 bases in the middle. The CDR3 totals 15 residues. Germline CDR1 reads SGHTA; CDR2 reads FQGNSA. The CDR3 DNA reads TGTGCCAGCAGCTTAGTGGTGACTCCGGGAGATACGCAGTATTTT. Encoded protein: CASSLVVTPGDTQYF.

With respect to this clonotype: A read error may be the cause here, since a much bigger clone is one base away. This chain links TRBV21-1 with TRBJ2-1; the table's D call, TRBD1, was not checked against the DNA. TRBV21-1 is flagged as a pseudogene. This CDR3 comprises 14 residues. CDR3 DNA sequence: TGTGCCAGCAGCAACCGCTGGGGGGCAAATGAGCAGTTCTTC. Protein product: CASSNRWGANEQFF.

V usage is TRBV2 and J usage is TRBJ2-1; D not resolved. This CDR3 region has 17 residues. Trimming shortened V by 3 bases and J by 2 bases, and 17 bases separated the two germline ends. In germline, CDR1 is SNHLY, CDR2 FYNNEI. In nucleotides, the CDR3 is TGTGCCAGCAGTGATCTTCGCGGCCCAAATACCTACAATGAGCAGTTCTTC. Encoded protein: CASSDLRGPNTYNEQFF. Full variable domain (remainder filled in from reference TRBV2 and TRBJ2-1): EPEVTQTPSHQVTQMGQEVILRCVPISNHLYFYWYRQILGQKVEFLVSFYNNEISEKSEIFDDQFSVERPDGSNFTLKIRSTKLEDSAMYFCASSDLRGPNTYNEQFFGPGTRLTVL.